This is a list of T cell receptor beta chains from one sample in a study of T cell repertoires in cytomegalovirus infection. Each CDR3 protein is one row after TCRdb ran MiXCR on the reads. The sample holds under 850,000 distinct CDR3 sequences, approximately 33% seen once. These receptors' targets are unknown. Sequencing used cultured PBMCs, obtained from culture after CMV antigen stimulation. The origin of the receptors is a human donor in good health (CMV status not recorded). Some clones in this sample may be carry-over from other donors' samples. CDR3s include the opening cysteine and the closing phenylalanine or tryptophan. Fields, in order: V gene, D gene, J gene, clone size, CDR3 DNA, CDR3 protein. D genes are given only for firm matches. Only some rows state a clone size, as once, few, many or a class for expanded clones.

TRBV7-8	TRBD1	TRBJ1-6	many	TGTGCCAGCAGCTTACTACAGGGGGCAGTAAATTCACCCCTCCACTTT	CASSLLQGAVNSPLHF
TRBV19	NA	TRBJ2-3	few	TGTGCCAGTAGGACCGAGTTATCAGATACGCAGTATTTT	CASRTELSDTQYF
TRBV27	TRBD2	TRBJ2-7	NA	TGTGCCAGTACCTGGACTAGCGGATCCTACGAGCAGTACTTC	CASTWTSGSYEQYF
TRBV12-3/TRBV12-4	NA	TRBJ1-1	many	TGTGCCAGCAGTTTAACAGGGAACACTGAAGCTTTCTTT	CASSLTGNTEAFF
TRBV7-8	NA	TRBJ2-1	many	TGTGCCAGCAGCTCATCCCACGGCGCGGGACTTAATGAGCAGTTCTTC	CASSSSHGAGLNEQFF
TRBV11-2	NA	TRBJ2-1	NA	TGTGCCAGCAGCTTTATGAGGGCCTTCTACAATGAGCAGTTCTTC	CASSFMRAFYNEQFF
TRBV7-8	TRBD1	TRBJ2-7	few	TGTGCCAGCAGCTTATTGGTTTTCGGACAGGGAAGTATCTCCTACGAGCAGTACTTC	CASSLLVFGQGSISYEQYF
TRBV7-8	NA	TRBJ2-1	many	TGTGCCAGCAGCCCCACCCGGGACTGGAATGAGCAGTTCTTC	CASSPTRDWNEQFF
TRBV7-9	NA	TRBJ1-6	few	TGTGCCAGCAGCGGTTTAGCAGTTTCACCCCTCCACTTT	CASSGLAVSPLHF
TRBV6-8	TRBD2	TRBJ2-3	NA	TGTGCCAGCACAAACCAGCGGGATCGGGGCACAGATACGCAGTATTTT	CASTNQRDRGTDTQYF
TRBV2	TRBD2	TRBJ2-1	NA	TGTGCCAGCAGATTGCGGGAGGCTTACTCCTACAATGAGCAGTTCTTC	CASRLREAYSYNEQFF
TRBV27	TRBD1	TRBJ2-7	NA	TGTGCCAGCAGTGCATTCCAGGGGGACGAGCAGTACTTC	CASSAFQGDEQYF
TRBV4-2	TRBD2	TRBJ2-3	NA	TGTGCCAGCAGCCACCCGGGACTAGGGAACACAGATACGCAGTATTTT	CASSHPGLGNTDTQYF
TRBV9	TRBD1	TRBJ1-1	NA	TGTGCCAGCAGCGTAGGGCAGGGGGCCTTAACTGAAGCTTTCTTT	CASSVGQGALTEAFF
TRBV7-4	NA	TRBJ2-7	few	TGTGCCAGCAGCTCCGGGACACAGGTCTACGAGCAGTACTTC	CASSSGTQVYEQYF
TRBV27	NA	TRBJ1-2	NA	TGTGCCAGCAGGGGCATAGCTAACTATGGCTACACCTTC	CASRGIANYGYTF
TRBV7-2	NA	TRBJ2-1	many	TGTGCCAGCAGCCTAAGATGGGCTAATGAGCAGTTCTTC	CASSLRWANEQFF
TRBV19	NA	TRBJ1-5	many	TGTGCCAGTAGTATACGGTCGACGGAGCCCCAGCATTTT	CASSIRSTEPQHF
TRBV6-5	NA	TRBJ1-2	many	TGTGCCAGCAGTTACGACGGGATATATGGCTACACCTTC	CASSYDGIYGYTF
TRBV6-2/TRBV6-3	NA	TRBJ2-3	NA	TGTGCCAGCAGACCAGTGGGCTCAGATACGCAGTATTTT	CASRPVGSDTQYF
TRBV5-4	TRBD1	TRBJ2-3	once	TGTGCCAGCAGCGAAGACAGGGGAGTACAAAATACGCAGTATTTT	CASSEDRGVQNTQYF
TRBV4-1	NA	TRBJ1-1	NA	TGCGCCAGCAGCCCGACTAATACCGGGACAAGGAACACTGAAGCTTTCTTT	CASSPTNTGTRNTEAFF
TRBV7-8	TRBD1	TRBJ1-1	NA	TGTGCCAGCAGCTTAGGCCAGAACAGGGGGCGGACTGAAGCTTTCTTT	CASSLGQNRGRTEAFF